Reported below is one T cell receptor (beta chain). This record comes from a study of T cell changes during pregnancy in multiple sclerosis. Data came from immunoSEQ multiplex PCR; TCRdb stores just in-frame clones and leaves some out. The sample shows around 35,000 clones, 90% of them seen only once. Germline V gene data show CDR1 as MRHNA and CDR2 as SNTAGT. Between the trimmed V and J ends, which lost 7 bases and 0 bases, there was a span of 19 bases. This CDR3 region has 17 residues. This TCR came from a female donor with multiple sclerosis, enrolled in a pregnancy study. The sample in question was CD8+ T cells from peripheral blood mononuclear cells, obtained before pregnancy. The chain has TRBV6-4 and TRBJ1-5; D is undetermined. CDR3: CASTLTPGPFSNQPQHF. In DNA, the CDR3 is TGTGCCAGCACGCTTACCCCGGGTCCATTTAGCAATCAGCCCCAGCATTTT.